These 12 T cell receptor beta chains were sequenced from one sample in a study of CD8 T cells in Susac syndrome. Reverse transcription of roughly 0.45 to 1 ug RNA used random hexamers. TCRdb independently ran MiXCR on the immunoSEQ multiplex PCR reads; one entry per CDR3 protein. Found here are 100,000 to 150,000 distinct CDR3 sequences, 85% to 95% of them singletons; the top ten hold roughly 0.098%. Sequences were obtained from CD4+ T cells from PBMCs. The receptors come from a human donor in good health.

The chain employs TRBV30 and TRBJ1-5; no clear D. The ends were cut back, 2 bases at V and 2 bases at J, with 7 bases in the middle. Germline CDR1 reads GTSNPN; CDR2 reads SVGIG (reference sequence). The length of the CDR3 is 13 residues. CDR3 sequence reads: CAWSNQGNQPQHF. DNA for the CDR3: TGTGCCTGGAGTAACCAGGGCAATCAGCCCCAGCATTTT.

The rearrangement uses TRBV11-2 and TRBJ2-3; the D gene is possibly TRBD2 (7 bases). V dropped 5 bases and J dropped 12 bases, with 21 bases sitting between them. The CDR3 runs 14 residues. The V gene's germline CDR1 is SGHAT and CDR2 FQNNGV. The CDR3 DNA is TGTGCCAGCAGCCCCGAGGGGGGAGGGTCCACCCAGTATTTT. Amino acids: CASSPEGGGSTQYF.

The CDR3 reads CASSAGGAGSTQYF. Here the CDR3 DNA reads TGTGCCAGCAGCGCCGGGGGGGCAGGGAGTACGCAGTATTTT. This chain joins TRBV5-6 and TRBJ2-3, with 8 bases identical to TRBD2. The CDR3 totals 14 residues. V trimming: 4 bases; J trimming: 8 bases; junction bases outside the gene matches: 9. CDR1 and CDR2 from the germline V gene are SGHDT and YYEEEE.

This chain uses TRBV29-1 with TRBJ2-7, with 8 bases lining up with TRBD2. Germline values: CDR1 SQVTM, CDR2 ANQGSEA. The V and J ends lost 2 bases and 6 bases, in that order; junction bases with no gene match: 3. The CDR3 contains 12 residues. CDR3: CSVEPGGGEQYF. Here the CDR3 DNA reads TGCAGCGTTGAACCGGGGGGGGGCGAGCAGTACTTC.

V gene TRBV7-8 combines with J gene TRBJ2-7, with unresolved D. This CDR3 has 16 residues. Germline assignment: CDR1 SGHVS and CDR2 FQNEAQ. Trimming cost V 2 bases and J 0 bases, with 14 bases left between them. CDR3 residues: CASSLMGLLSSYEQYF. CDR3 nucleotide sequence: TGTGCCAGCAGCTTAATGGGTCTGCTAAGCTCCTACGAGCAGTACTTC.

V usage is TRBV5-4 and J usage is TRBJ2-3; 9 bases agree with TRBD1. After removal of 7 bases from V and 2 bases from J, the junction contained 11 bases not matched to a gene. Germline lookup yields CDR1 SGHNT and CDR2 YYREEE (reference sequence). The CDR3 is made up of 16 amino acids. The CDR3 sequence: CASHRAGTGTTDTQYF. In nucleotides, the CDR3 is TGTGCCAGCCACAGAGCCGGGACAGGGACCACAGATACGCAGTATTTT.

The chain carries TRBV7-2 and TRBJ2-5, with D possibly matching TRBD2 (5 bases). The V and J ends lost 1 base and 3 bases respectively, with 9 bases between them. Germline assignment: CDR1 SGHTA and CDR2 FQGNSA. The CDR3 totals 14 residues. The CDR3 nucleotides are TGTGCCAGCAGCTTAGGAGGGAAGGAAGAGACCCAGTACTTC. Translation gives CASSLGGKEETQYF.

The chain combines TRBV19 with TRBJ2-1; D ambiguous. Germline-derived CDR1 and CDR2 are LNHDA and SQIVND (reference sequence). With 0 bases removed from V and 0 bases from J, the gap between germline ends came to 9 bases. CDR3 size: 16 residues. CDR3 sequence: CASSIDRAGSYNEQFF. The DNA of the CDR3 is TGTGCCAGTAGTATAGATCGGGCAGGCTCCTACAATGAGCAGTTCTTC.

J is TRBJ2-5 and V is TRBV7-8; perhaps TRBD2 as D (7 bases). The CDR3 is 15 amino acids. With 5 bases removed from V and 0 bases from J, the gap between germline ends came to 13 bases. Germline CDR1 and CDR2: SGHVS and FQNEAQ. The CDR3: CASSKGGAYQETQYF. The DNA of the CDR3 is TGTGCCAGCAGCAAGGGGGGGGCTTACCAAGAGACCCAGTACTTC.

The count of this clonotype is one. The chain has TRBV18 and TRBJ1-5; D might be TRBD1 (5 bases). V was clipped by 5 bases and J by 0 bases, with 5 bases between them. Germline V gene data show CDR1 as KGHSH and CDR2 as LQKENI. The CDR3 sequence is 13 residues long. In DNA, the CDR3 is TGTGCCAGCTCAGGGGCTAGCAATCAGCCCCAGCATTTT. Residues: CASSGASNQPQHF.

The chain recombines TRBV7-8 with TRBJ2-2; D gene uncertain. Per the germline V gene, CDR1 is SGHVS and CDR2 is FQNEAQ. Trimming left V 1 base short and J 1 base short, with 4 bases between. The CDR3 loop spans 14 amino acids. CDR3 residues: CASSLVQNTGELFF. The CDR3 coding sequence is TGTGCCAGCAGCTTAGTGCAGAACACCGGGGAGCTGTTTTTT.

The rearrangement uses TRBV6-1 and TRBJ2-7, with D tentatively TRBD2 (5 bases). Trimming removed 8 bases at V and 0 bases at J, with 17 bases between. The CDR3 consists of 15 residues. The germline V gene has CDR1 MNHNS and CDR2 SASEGT. CDR3: CASDRVSGSSYEQYF. In nucleotides, the CDR3 is TGTGCCAGCGACCGGGTGTCGGGGAGCTCCTACGAGCAGTACTTC.